This T cell receptor (beta chain) was sequenced during a study of blood T cell repertoires in COVID-19. Study as a whole: The United States, Italy and Spain were the sources of the acute and convalescent COVID-19 samples. Nucleic acid was either cDNA or gDNA, and it came from T cells, B-cell-depleted T cells, or PBMCs.

This CDR3 is built from 15 residues. Germline CDR1 is MNHEY and CDR2 is SMNVEV (reference sequence). The germline V and J ends were trimmed by 5 bases and 3 bases, with 14 bases remaining between them. Per the original methods: Reference gene primer amplification gave estimated nucleated cell counts. Produced via immunoSEQ multiplex PCR; TCRdb's table is partial and in-frame only. For V, J and clone size, that table is used; D and trimming come from the DNA. The repertoire has some 140,000 clones, approximately 87% of them found once; the top ten carry approximately 2%. This chain links TRBV27 with TRBJ1-5; no clear D gene. Sequencing used peripheral blood. This TCR derives from a man in his sixties or seventies with active COVID-19. The CDR3 loop reads CASSTGNLINQPQHF. The CDR3, as DNA: TGTGCCAGCAGTACCGGGAACCTAATCAATCAGCCCCAGCATTTT.